This TCR beta chain emerged from a study of pediatric ulcerative colitis. Findings and caveats of the study: Rectal repertoires separated controls, mild-moderate and acute severe colitis. Blood-rectal clonal overlap within each person was significantly higher in ulcerative colitis patients than controls. A couple of patients had blood samples with substantially reduced template counts.

A word on this clone: The antigen is not known.

The CDR3 is 12 amino acids. V was pared by 5 bases and J by 6 bases, with 8 bases between. Germline CDR1 SGHRS, CDR2 YFSETQ. This was a survey-level run. Measured with immunoSEQ multiplex PCR; TCRdb has only the in-frame clones, and not every one. The sample records around 65,000 clones, around four fifths being singletons. The rearrangement joins TRBV5-1 to TRBJ2-2, with D maybe TRBD1 (5 bases). Sequencing was carried out using blood. The sequence came from a boy younger than 18 with moderate ulcerative colitis. The CDR3 is CASSLGPGELFF. CDR3 DNA: TGCGCCAGCAGTCTGGGGCCCGGGGAGCTGTTTTTT.